Following are 28 T cell receptor beta chains from one sample sequenced in a study of T cells expressing NK-cell markers. TCRdb reprocessed the 5' RACE reads and reports one entry per CDR3 protein, with no DNA. This sample's table has 350,000 to 400,000 distinct CDR3 sequences. Material for sequencing was blood T cells: a sorted CD56 or NKG2C T cell subset, CD4+ or CD8+ T cells, or bulk PBMC T cells (not recorded which). These receptors all come from a woman between 50 and 59 years old in good health.

This chain uses TRBV5-5 with TRBJ2-3; TCRdb names TRBD1, which stays unverified in the absence of DNA. The CDR3 runs to 16 residues. CDR1 and CDR2 (germline): SGHKS, YYEKEE (reference sequence). The CDR3 spells CASSLMRVGAPDTQYF. Combining the CDR3 with reference TRBV5-5 and TRBJ2-3 gives the whole variable domain DAGVTQSPTHLIKTRGQQVTLRCSPISGHKSVSWYQQVLGQGPQFIFQYYEKEERGRGNFPDRFSARQFPNYSSELNVNALLLGDSALYLCASSLMRVGAPDTQYFGPGTRLTVL.

The V call is TRBV27, the J call TRBJ1-1; without DNA, the TCRdb call of TRBD1 cannot be checked. The germline V gene encodes CDR1 MNHEY and CDR2 SMNVEV (reference sequence). This CDR3 contains 12 residues. Here the CDR3 reads CASQSQGRGAFF.

The rearrangement uses TRBV12-3 or TRBV12-4 and TRBJ1-4; TCRdb lists TRBD1, though no DNA is available to test this call. The CDR3 sequence is 15 residues long. This CDR3 reads CASSLRQPLNEKLFF.

The chain uses TRBV24-1 and TRBJ2-2; TCRdb picks TRBD2, but there is no DNA to check that call. The length of the CDR3 is 13 residues. Germline V gives CDR1 KGHDR, CDR2 SFDVKD. CDR3: CATKTTSGGELFF.

This chain uses TRBV7-6 with TRBJ2-1; the D call from TCRdb, TRBD1, cannot be confirmed without DNA. Germline lookup yields CDR1 SGHVS and CDR2 FNYEAQ. The CDR3 has 21 amino acids. CDR3 protein: CASNAAGRCGGPLRSYNEQFF.

The chain carries TRBV12-3 or TRBV12-4 and TRBJ2-3; lacking DNA, the TRBD2 call made by TCRdb goes unchecked. CDR3 length: 18 residues. Here the CDR3 reads CASRWTATSGKSTDTQYF.

The chain combines TRBV15 with TRBJ1-5; TCRdb reports TRBD1, a call that lacks DNA to check it against. Germline CDR1 is LNHNV and CDR2 is YYDKDF (reference sequence). The CDR3 has 13 residues. The CDR3 sequence: CATRGAGRQPQHF.

The chain is built from TRBV12-3 or TRBV12-4 and TRBJ1-1. The CDR3 has 14 amino acids. This CDR3 reads CASSLRPMNTEAFF.

The genes are TRBV20-1 and TRBJ2-2; TCRdb picks TRBD2, but there is no DNA to check that call. This CDR3 spans 13 amino acids. Germline assignment: CDR1 DFQATT and CDR2 SNEGSKA (reference sequence). This chain's CDR3 is CSAHGPNTGELFF.

The chain joins TRBV9 to TRBJ1-5. Germline values: CDR1 SGDLS, CDR2 YYNGEE. CDR3 length: 15 amino acids. CDR3 sequence reads: CASNLDGVSNQPQHF.

V and J are TRBV20-1 and TRBJ2-1; there is no DNA to check the TCRdb D call of TRBD1. CDR1 and CDR2 from the germline V gene are DFQATT and SNEGSKA (reference sequence). The length of the CDR3 is 13 residues. CDR3: CSSRGDFYNEQFF.

V gene TRBV18 combines with J gene TRBJ2-3; without DNA, the TCRdb call of TRBD2 cannot be checked. This CDR3 spans 16 amino acids. In germline, CDR1 is KGHSH, CDR2 LQKENI. The CDR3 here is CASSRRLEAFTDTQYF. The complete variable domain, with remaining parts taken from reference TRBV18 and TRBJ2-3, reads NAGVMQNPRHLVRRRGQEARLRCSPMKGHSHVYWYRQLPEEGLKFMVYLQKENIIDESGMPKERFSAEFPKEGPSILRIQQVVRGDSAAYFCASSRRLEAFTDTQYFGPGTRLTVL.

The chain is built from TRBV5-1 and TRBJ2-7; TCRdb's D call, TRBD2, is unchecked because there is no DNA. This CDR3 comprises 15 residues. Germline CDR1 and CDR2: SGHRS and YFSETQ. CDR3 sequence reads: CASSLSSGQTYEQYF.

This chain's CDR3 is CSVGYMGQPQHF. The chain uses TRBV29-1 and TRBJ1-5. The germline gives CDR1 SQVTM, CDR2 ANQGSEA. The CDR3 sequence is 12 residues long.

The CDR3 region is CASSQPMGELFF. The rearrangement uses TRBV28 and TRBJ2-2. The CDR3 covers 12 residues. Germline V gives CDR1 MDHEN, CDR2 SYDVKM.

The chain has TRBV9 and TRBJ2-1; TCRdb's assignment of TRBD2 cannot be checked, as there is no DNA. The CDR3 loop spans 16 amino acids. Looked up from germline, CDR1 is SGDLS and CDR2 is YYNGEE. The CDR3 sequence is CASSVVPAGGGGEQFF.

This chain connects TRBV7-3 to TRBJ2-1; the TCRdb D gene call, TRBD2, has no DNA to confirm it. CDR3 length equals 15 residues. The germline V gene encodes CDR1 SGHTA and CDR2 FQGTGA. The CDR3 is CASSLFGGKDNEQFF.

J is TRBJ2-5 and V is TRBV20-1. CDR3 length equals 15 residues. Germline V gene data show CDR1 as DFQATT and CDR2 as SNEGSKA (reference sequence). CDR3 amino acids: CSASNGTLVQETQYF.

V usage is TRBV21-1 and J usage is TRBJ1-5; absent DNA, TCRdb's TRBD1 call cannot be checked. TRBV21-1 is a listed pseudogene. The CDR3 has 17 residues. CDR3: CASSKRRDHGGNQPQHF.

This chain connects TRBV3-1 to TRBJ2-1; TCRdb's D call, TRBD1, is unchecked because there is no DNA. This CDR3 spans 13 amino acids. CDR1 and CDR2 (germline): LGHDT, YNNKEL (reference sequence). This chain's CDR3 is CASSRTDDRASFF.

The CDR3 sequence: CASSFSRESYNEQFF. The gene calls are TRBV27 and TRBJ2-1. The germline V gene encodes CDR1 MNHEY and CDR2 SMNVEV (reference sequence). This CDR3 region has 15 residues.

The CDR3 protein is CASHVVAGEGEQYF. The genes are TRBV6-2 or TRBV6-3 and TRBJ2-7; TCRdb's D call, TRBD2, is unchecked because there is no DNA. CDR1 MNHEY and CDR2 SVGEGT come from the germline V gene. The length of the CDR3 is 14 residues.

The chain has TRBV5-1 and TRBJ2-1; TCRdb's D call of TRBD2 is untestable without DNA. Per germline, CDR1 SGHRS and CDR2 YFSETQ. This CDR3 has 15 amino acids. This CDR3 reads CASSLLAGLSNEQFF.

This chain joins TRBV20-1 and TRBJ2-5; the TRBD2 assignment by TCRdb is unverifiable without DNA. CDR1 is DFQATT and CDR2 is SNEGSKA in the germline V gene (reference sequence). The CDR3 spans 16 residues. CDR3 in amino acids: CSAKVAVAGGEETQYF.

The V gene is TRBV29-1, the J gene TRBJ2-3; TCRdb indicates TRBD1, and absent DNA this call remains unverified. Germline V gives CDR1 SQVTM, CDR2 ANQGSEA. This CDR3 region has 12 residues. CDR3 in amino acids: CSVSQGADTQYF.

The chain carries TRBV20-1 and TRBJ2-3; lacking DNA, the TRBD1 call made by TCRdb goes unchecked. The V gene's germline CDR1 is DFQATT and CDR2 SNEGSKA (reference sequence). The CDR3 runs to 15 residues. The CDR3 loop reads CSANPLVGRGDTQYF.

The V and J genes are TRBV13 and TRBJ1-1; the TCRdb D gene call, TRBD1, has no DNA to confirm it. The CDR3 spans 15 residues. Germline loops: CDR1 PRHDT, CDR2 FYEKMQ (reference sequence). The CDR3 sequence is CASTTWQGSYTEAFF.

CDR3 amino acids: CASSLDFATNEKLFF. The rearrangement joins TRBV5-5 to TRBJ1-4. The CDR3 spans 15 residues. The germline CDR1 and CDR2 sequences are SGHKS and YYEKEE (reference sequence).